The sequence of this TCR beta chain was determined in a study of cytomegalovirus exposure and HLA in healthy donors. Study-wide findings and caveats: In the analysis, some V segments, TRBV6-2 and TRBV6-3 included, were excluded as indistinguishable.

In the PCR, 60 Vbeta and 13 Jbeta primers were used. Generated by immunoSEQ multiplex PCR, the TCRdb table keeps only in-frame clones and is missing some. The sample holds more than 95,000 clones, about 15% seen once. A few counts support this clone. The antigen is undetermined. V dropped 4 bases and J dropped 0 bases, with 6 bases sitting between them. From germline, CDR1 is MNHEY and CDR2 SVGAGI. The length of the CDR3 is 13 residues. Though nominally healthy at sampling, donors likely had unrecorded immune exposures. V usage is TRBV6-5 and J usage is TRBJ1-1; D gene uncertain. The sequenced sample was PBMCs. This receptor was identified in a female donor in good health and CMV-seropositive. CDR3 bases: TGTGCCAGCAGTTCCACAATGAACACTGAAGCTTTCTTT. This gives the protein CASSSTMNTEAFF.